This entry describes one TCR beta chain. Among the patients, aged 18 to 65, hyperthyroidism was newly diagnosed and had lasted under 2 months. The CDR3 is 14 residues long. Germline lookup yields CDR1 SEHNR and CDR2 FQNEAQ (reference sequence). Trimming removed 5 bases at V and 5 bases at J, with 12 bases between. This sample was taken from a study of T cells in Graves' hyperthyroidism and ophthalmopathy. The investigators amplified TCR beta CDR3 regions from RNA transcripts. In the first-round RT-PCR of the TCR CDR3, the HTBI primer set was used. TCRdb re-called the multiplex PCR reads with MiXCR, one entry per CDR3 protein. The sample has 300,000 to 450,000 distinct CDR3 sequences; roughly 25% are singletons.

Sequencing input: blood. This sequence was found in a man aged 45-65 years with Graves' hyperthyroidism. The chain recombines TRBV7-9 with TRBJ2-2; the D gene is possibly TRBD1 (6 bases). The CDR3 spells CASSPYRETGELFF. The CDR3 coding sequence is TGTGCCAGCAGCCCCTACAGGGAAACCGGGGAGCTGTTTTTT. The complete variable domain, with remaining parts taken from reference TRBV7-9 and TRBJ2-2, reads DTGVSQNPRHKITKRGQNVTFRCDPISEHNRLYWYRQTLGQGPEFLTYFQNEAQLEKSRLLSDRFSAERPKGSFSTLEIQRTEQGDSAMYLCASSPYRETGELFFGEGSRLTVL.